These 5 T cell receptor beta chains share one sample of origin, sequenced in a study of T-cell memory formation after mild COVID-19 (dated by TCRdb to 2020 to 2023). Receptor amplification or capture employed 5' RACE. The run used an Illumina NovaSeq 6000. TCRdb ran its own pipeline on the public reads, namely fastp trimming at Q25 and MiXCR clone calling, and kept in-frame beta chains. One record per CDR3 amino acid sequence lists the most common genes and DNA. For this sample there are around 82,000 distinct CDR3 sequences; 9.5% to 15% appear just once. The top ten constitute around 41% of the sample. The sequenced material came from PBMCs or a T cell subset sorted from them (not recorded which). The receptors were gathered from a man between 18 and 35 years old who had mild COVID-19 (a few samples of this study predate the infection). The sample titles of this study are shuffled in the database, so cell type and time point are left out; the donor was told from shared clones.

This clonotype was seen many times. The chain carries TRBV20-1 and TRBJ2-7, with a tentative D call TRBD1 (6 bases). Per germline, CDR1 DFQATT and CDR2 SNEGSKA (reference sequence). The ends were cut back, 0 bases at V and 4 bases at J, with 19 bases in the middle. This CDR3 has 16 residues. DNA of the CDR3: TGCAGTGCTAGAGATAGGGCGGCAGGGGACCTTTACGAGCAGTACTTC. Translating gives CSARDRAAGDLYEQYF.

There are a few counts of this clonotype. V usage is TRBV3-1 and J usage is TRBJ2-3, with 12 bases identical to TRBD1. V lost 5 bases to trimming and J lost 5 bases; unmatched junction nucleotides: 17. Germline lookup yields CDR1 LGHDT and CDR2 YNNKEL (reference sequence). There are 19 residues in the CDR3. CDR3 DNA: TGTGCCAGCAGCAAAGTCCGGGACAGGGGGCGCGGAGCAAGAGATACGCAGTATTTT. Protein sequence: CASSKVRDRGRGARDTQYF.

V usage is TRBV6-5 and J usage is TRBJ2-1; TRBD1 might be the D (5 bases). The ends were cut back, 3 bases at V and 4 bases at J, with 13 bases in the middle. CDR1 MNHEY and CDR2 SVGAGI come from the germline V gene. The CDR3 loop spans 15 amino acids. The CDR3 here is CASSYNVGPYNEQFF. In nucleotides, the CDR3 is TGTGCCAGCAGTTATAACGTGGGGCCGTACAATGAGCAGTTCTTC.

This clonotype has just a few counts. The rearrangement uses TRBV5-6 and TRBJ1-1; tentative D call: TRBD1 (5 bases). The CDR3 has 15 residues. The V gene lost 7 bases and the J gene lost 6 bases, with 22 bases spanning the gap. Germline V gives CDR1 SGHDT, CDR2 YYEEEE. The CDR3 is CASLEGYGTPAEAFF. The CDR3 DNA follows: TGTGCCAGCTTGGAAGGGTACGGGACGCCGGCTGAAGCTTTCTTT.

The table lists this clonotype with a few counts. The genes are TRBV7-6 and TRBJ2-7; D call uncertain. Germline V gives CDR1 SGHVS, CDR2 FNYEAQ. This CDR3 comprises 13 residues. V lost 5 bases, J lost 3 bases, and 11 bases lay in between. CDR3: CASSPLHSYEQYF. For the CDR3, the DNA is TGTGCCAGCAGCCCCCTTCACAGCTACGAGCAGTACTTC.